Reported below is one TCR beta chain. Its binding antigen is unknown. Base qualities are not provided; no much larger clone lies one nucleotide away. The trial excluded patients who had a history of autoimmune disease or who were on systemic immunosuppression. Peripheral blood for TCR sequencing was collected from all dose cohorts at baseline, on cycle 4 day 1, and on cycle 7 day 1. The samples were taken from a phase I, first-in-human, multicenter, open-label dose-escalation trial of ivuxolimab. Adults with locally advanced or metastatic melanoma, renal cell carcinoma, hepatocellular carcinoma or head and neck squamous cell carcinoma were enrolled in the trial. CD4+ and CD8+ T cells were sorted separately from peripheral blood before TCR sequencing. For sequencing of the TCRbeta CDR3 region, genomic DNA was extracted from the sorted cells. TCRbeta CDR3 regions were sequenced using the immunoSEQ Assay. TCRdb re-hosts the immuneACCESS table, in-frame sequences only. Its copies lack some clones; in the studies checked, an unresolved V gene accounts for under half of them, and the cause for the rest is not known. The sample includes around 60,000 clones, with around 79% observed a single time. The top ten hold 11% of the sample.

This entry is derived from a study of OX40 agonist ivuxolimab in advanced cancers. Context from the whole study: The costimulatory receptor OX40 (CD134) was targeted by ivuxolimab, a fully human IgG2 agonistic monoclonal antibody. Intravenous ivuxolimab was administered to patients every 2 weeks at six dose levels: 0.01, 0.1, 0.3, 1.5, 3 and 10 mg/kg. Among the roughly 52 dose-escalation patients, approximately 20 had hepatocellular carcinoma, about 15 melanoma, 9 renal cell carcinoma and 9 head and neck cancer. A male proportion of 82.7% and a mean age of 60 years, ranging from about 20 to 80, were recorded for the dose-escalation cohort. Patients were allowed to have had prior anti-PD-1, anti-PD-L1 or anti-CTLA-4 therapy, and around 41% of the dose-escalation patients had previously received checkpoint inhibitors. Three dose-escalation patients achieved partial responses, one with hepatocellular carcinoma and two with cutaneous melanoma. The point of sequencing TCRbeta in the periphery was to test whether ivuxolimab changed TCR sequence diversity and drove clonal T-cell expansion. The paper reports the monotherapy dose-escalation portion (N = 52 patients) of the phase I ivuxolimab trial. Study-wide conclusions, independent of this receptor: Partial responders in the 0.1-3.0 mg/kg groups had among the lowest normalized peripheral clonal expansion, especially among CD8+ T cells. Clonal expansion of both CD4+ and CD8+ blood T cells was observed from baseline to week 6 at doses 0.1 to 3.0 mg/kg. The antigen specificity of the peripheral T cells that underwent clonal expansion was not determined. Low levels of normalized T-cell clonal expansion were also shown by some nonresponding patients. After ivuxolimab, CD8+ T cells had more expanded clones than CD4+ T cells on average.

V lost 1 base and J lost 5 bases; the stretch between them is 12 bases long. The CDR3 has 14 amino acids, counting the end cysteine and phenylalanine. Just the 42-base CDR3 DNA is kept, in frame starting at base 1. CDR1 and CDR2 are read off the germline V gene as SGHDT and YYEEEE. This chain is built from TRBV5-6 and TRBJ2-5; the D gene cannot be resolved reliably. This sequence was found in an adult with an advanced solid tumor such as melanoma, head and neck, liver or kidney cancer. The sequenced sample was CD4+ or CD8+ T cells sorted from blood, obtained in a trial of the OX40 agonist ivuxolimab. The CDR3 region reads CASSLRAGRETQYF. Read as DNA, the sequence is TGTGCCAGCAGCTTGAGGGCAGGCCGGGAGACCCAGTACTTC.